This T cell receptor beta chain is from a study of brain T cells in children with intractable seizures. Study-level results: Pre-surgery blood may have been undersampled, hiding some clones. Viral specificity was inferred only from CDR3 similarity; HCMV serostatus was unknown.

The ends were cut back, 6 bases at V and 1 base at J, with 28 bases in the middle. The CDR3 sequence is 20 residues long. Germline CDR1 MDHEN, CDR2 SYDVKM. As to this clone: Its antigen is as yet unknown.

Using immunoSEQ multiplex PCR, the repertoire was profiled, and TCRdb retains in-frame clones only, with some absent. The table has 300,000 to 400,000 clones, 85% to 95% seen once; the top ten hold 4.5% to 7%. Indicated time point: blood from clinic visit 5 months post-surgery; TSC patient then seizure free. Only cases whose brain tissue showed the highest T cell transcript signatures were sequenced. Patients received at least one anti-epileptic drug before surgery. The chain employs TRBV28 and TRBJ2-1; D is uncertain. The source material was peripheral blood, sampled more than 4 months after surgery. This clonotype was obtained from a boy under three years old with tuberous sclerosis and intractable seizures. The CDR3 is CASSPPRTVGELGSYNEQFF. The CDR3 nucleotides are TGTGCCAGCAGCCCCCCAAGAACGGTCGGTGAGCTAGGGTCCTACAATGAGCAGTTCTTC.